One and the same sample provided the 12 T cell receptor beta chains below, sequenced in a study of tumor-infiltrating lymphocytes in primary liver carcinoma. TCR beta cDNA was reverse-transcribed from roughly 520 ng of total RNA. The reaction used a constant-region primer and ProtoScript II reverse transcriptase. Nested multiplex PCR, run for three rounds with slightly modified ARM-PCR, yielded TCR beta libraries. Two initial PCR rounds of about 11 cycles each paired TRBV1-TRBV30 forward primers with a C-beta reverse primer. MiXCR, run by TCRdb on the multiplex PCR reads, gives a single entry per CDR3 protein. The table includes approximately 330,000 distinct CDR3 sequences, less than 65% detected once. It was unsorted whole blood that yielded blood RNA, and germline DNA was also extracted. The source material was peripheral blood. The receptors stem from a man aged 40-55 years with primary liver carcinoma and hepatitis B virus infection.

The J gene is TRBJ1-4, the V gene TRBV4-1, with D perhaps TRBD1 (6 bases). CDR3 length: 16 residues. V shed 3 bases and J shed 2 bases, with 13 bases lying between them. Per the germline V gene, CDR1 is MGHRA and CDR2 is YSYEKL. The CDR3 reads CASSHRYRETNEKLFF. The CDR3 DNA reads as TGCGCCAGCAGCCATCGGTACAGGGAGACTAATGAAAAACTGTTTTTT.

V and J are TRBV11-2 and TRBJ2-1; D not certain. The DNA end favors TRBJ2-7, so the J call may be wrong. Germline-derived CDR1 and CDR2 are SGHAT and FQNNGV. The CDR3 has 13 amino acids. For the CDR3, the DNA is TGTGCCAGCAGCTTAGATCTTGTATGGGAGCAGTACTTC. This gives the protein CASSLDLVWEQYF.

The chain employs TRBV10-3 and TRBJ2-5, with 7 bases aligning to TRBD2. This CDR3 is built from 14 residues. The germline CDR1 and CDR2 sequences are ENHRY and SYGVKD. Losses at the gene ends were 8 bases for V and 5 bases for J; bases not matched to a gene: 11. The CDR3 DNA is TGTGCCATCGGAGTGGGAGGGCCCGTGGAGACCCAGTACTTC. It codes for CAIGVGGPVETQYF.

Concerning this clonotype itself: This likely comes from a read error, as the CDR3 has no conserved phenylalanine or tryptophan at its end. This chain connects TRBV6-5 to TRBJ2-7, with D unclear. V dropped 5 bases and J dropped 3 bases, with 14 bases sitting between them. Germline-derived CDR1 and CDR2 are MNHEY and SVGAGI. The CDR3 covers 14 residues. CDR3 in DNA: TGTGCCAGCAGTCGGGCCGGAGAGTACTACGAGCAGTACTTA. It specifies CASSRAGEYYEQYL.

In regard to this clonotype: A much larger clone differs from this one at a single base, so this may be a read error. The rearrangement uses TRBV6-5 and TRBJ2-7, with TRBD2 matching over 8 bases. CDR3 length: 16 residues. CDR1 is MNHEY, CDR2 SVGAGI, per germline. The CDR3 reads CTSSYSPGRDAYEQYF. As DNA, the CDR3 is TGTACCAGCAGTTACTCCCCCGGGAGGGACGCCTACGAGCAGTACTTC.

This clonotype was seen only once. One junction end does not reproduce the germline sequence, and a read error may be involved. The chain combines TRBV5-1 with TRBJ1-3, with 9 bases lining up with TRBD1. The CDR3 spans 15 residues. The germline gives CDR1 SGHRS, CDR2 YFSETQ. The CDR3 DNA follows: TGCGCCAGCAGCCCGGGACAGGGCTCTGGAAGCACCATATATTTT. It yields the protein CASSPGQGSGSTIYF.

This clonotype occurred a few times. V usage is TRBV10-3 and J usage is TRBJ1-6, with no clear D. V gave up 0 bases and J gave up 7 bases, with 10 bases separating them. The CDR3 runs to 15 residues. From germline, CDR1 is ENHRY and CDR2 SYGVKD. The CDR3 bases are TGTGCCATCAGTGAGTCGATGGCAGGCAATTCACCCCTCCACTTT. This translates into CAISESMAGNSPLHF.

On this clonotype itself: A much larger clone lies a single base off, so this may be a read error. The chain recombines TRBV4-1 with TRBJ2-7; D not resolved. This CDR3 comprises 13 residues. Per the germline V gene, CDR1 is MGHRA and CDR2 is YSYEKL. The CDR3 loop is CASSPGSVGERYF. CDR3 DNA sequence: TGCGCCAGCAGCCCCGGTTCTGTAGGCGAGCGGTACTTC.

On this clonotype: Since the CDR3 does not end with the conserved phenylalanine or tryptophan, this likely comes from a read error. The chain carries TRBV6-1 and TRBJ2-7; 7 positions agree with TRBD1. CDR3 size: 15 residues. Trimming at V came to 5 bases and at J to 10 bases, leaving 17 bases not matched to a gene. Germline V lookup: CDR1 MNHNS, CDR2 SASEGT. The CDR3 nucleotides are TGTGCCAGCAGTCTCAGATCCACAGGGGTCTTGAAACAGTACCTC. Protein sequence: CASSLRSTGVLKQYL.

On this clonotype itself: This may come from a read error, since a much larger clone is one base off. This chain uses TRBV7-8 with TRBJ1-2; D is perhaps TRBD1 (6 bases). There are 16 residues in the CDR3. Germline V gene data show CDR1 as SGHVS and CDR2 as FQNEAQ. The chain's CDR3 is CASSPRTAATAYVYTF. CDR3 sequence (DNA): TGTGCCAGCAGCCCAAGGACAGCGGCCACAGCCTATGTCTACACCTTC.

For this clonotype: This CDR3 is missing its conserved last phenylalanine or tryptophan, likely due to a read error. The limits of the CDR3 on the DNA are not certain, so only TCRdb's listed CDR3 is given. The chain joins TRBV29-1 to TRBJ2-7; the table assigns TRBD1, which was not confirmed against the DNA. Germline CDR1 reads SQVTM; CDR2 reads ANQGSEA. 15 amino acids form the CDR3, both terminal residues included. CDR3 residues: CSVEDVWQGANEQYL.

The V call is TRBV11-2, the J call TRBJ2-4; D is perhaps TRBD2 (6 bases). V lost 5 bases to trimming and J lost 16 bases, with 27 bases between them. Germline CDR1 reads SGHAT; CDR2 reads FQNNGV. The CDR3 is 15 amino acids. CDR3 DNA sequence: TGTGCCAGCAGCACTGGCGGGACGGCAGGAAACACTCACTACTTC. It specifies CASSTGGTAGNTHYF. The variable domain in full, with the rest retrieved from reference TRBV11-2 and TRBJ2-4, is EAGVAQSPRYKIIEKRQSVAFWCNPISGHATLYWYQQILGQGPKLLIQFQNNGVVDDSQLPKDRFSAERLKGVDSTLKIQPAKLEDSAVYLCASSTGGTAGNTHYFGAGTRLSVL.